This T cell receptor (beta chain) originates from a study of read filtering for tumor transcriptome and immune sequencing. Study-wide background: Revised staging placed about 8 patients in R-ISS I, 15 to 20 in II, more than 5 in III. Whole-transcriptome libraries were prepared after DNase treatment. Study-level findings and limits: The sorted CD138-negative fraction was a mixed bone marrow immune population, not purified T cells.

This clonotype showed up many times. The antigen remains unidentified. This library used 300 to 450 ng RNA and molecular barcoded adaptors spanning alpha/delta and beta/gamma chains. Using its own MiXCR run on the reads, TCRdb lists one record per CDR3 protein. Of about 23,000 distinct CDR3 sequences listed, around 13% are singletons. CDR3 length: 15 amino acids. V trimming: 6 bases; J trimming: 9 bases; junction bases outside the gene matches: 9. Germline V gives CDR1 MDHEN, CDR2 SYDVKM. Sampling of bone marrow took place during active disease in every patient. The origin of this receptor is a donor older than 35 with multiple myeloma. The rearrangement joins TRBV28 to TRBJ2-2; 11 positions agree with TRBD1. Sequences were obtained from a population of CD138-negative cells sorted from bone marrow. CDR3 nucleotides: TGTGCCAGCAGCGGTGGACAGGGGGCGTTCCGGGAGCTGTTTTTT. Translated: CASSGGQGAFRELFF.